This entry is about one T cell receptor beta chain. What it recognizes is unknown. This entry belongs to a study of shared clonotypes between healthy human individuals. Whole-study results and caveats: Donor clonotype sharing was expected to depend on sequencing depth.

Per the germline V gene, CDR1 is MNHEY and CDR2 is SMNVEV (reference sequence). The CDR3 runs 12 residues. V gave up 6 bases and J gave up 11 bases, with 16 bases separating them. Over several immunoSEQ plates, each subset's genomic DNA was distributed in even portions. As handled by the study authors: ImmunoSEQ gave junction-only sequences without quality scores, so filtering differed. TCRdb's copy holds only in-frame clones and misses some; the assay was immunoSEQ multiplex PCR. That table gives V, J and clone size, and the DNA gave D and trimming. The sample contains about 710,000 clones, about three quarters of which appear only once.

The sequence derives from a woman aged 25 to 39 in good health. The rearrangement uses TRBV27 and TRBJ1-1; D uncertain. Sequenced material: memory CD4+ T cells sorted from blood. Subset: CD45RA-negative fraction. Written as DNA, the CDR3 is TGTGCCAGCAGCAAGGCGGGAAATTCGGCTTTCTTT. Amino acids: CASSKAGNSAFF.